This T cell receptor beta chain comes out of a study of cytomegalovirus exposure and HLA in healthy donors. The wider study: Of roughly 360 genotyped donors, about 80% grouped in the Caucasian-associated ancestry cluster. Overall study findings and caveats: When presence/absence was analysed, sequencing depth was taken to be roughly uniform across donors. Other equally common chains were less clonally expanded than HLA-associated TCR beta chains, a later analysis showed. Within an earlier analysis, most TCR beta V segments proved productive either about 87% or about 30% of the time.

Note on this clone: Its specificity is not known.

With 0 bases removed from V and 14 bases from J, the gap between germline ends came to 6 bases. The CDR3 is 11 amino acids. CDR1 and CDR2 (germline): SGHDT, YYEEEE. Primers for the PCR totalled 60 Vbeta and 13 Jbeta. Only in-frame clones appear in the TCRdb table, and some are missing; sequencing was by immunoSEQ multiplex PCR. The data include roughly 50,000 clones; the top ten clones carry roughly 26%. The J gene is TRBJ1-6, the V gene TRBV5-6, with D unresolved. This TCR derives from a man aged 35-49 years in good health and CMV-seropositive. Sequencing was carried out using PBMCs. Here the CDR3 DNA reads TGTGCCAGCAGCTTGGCAGGAACCCTCCACTTT. Its protein product is CASSLAGTLHF.